This TCR beta chain is drawn from a study of shared clonotypes between healthy human individuals. This clone appeared a single time. The method was immunoSEQ multiplex PCR; TCRdb's version includes in-frame clones alone and lacks a portion of them. The sample lists about 2 million clones; 85% to 95% were seen once. Trimming at V came to 4 bases and at J to 0 bases, leaving 5 bases not matched to a gene. Germline CDR1 reads SGHRS; CDR2 reads YFSETQ. The CDR3 has 16 residues. The clonotype comes from a man aged 18 to 30 in good health. The sample consisted of naive CD4+ T cells sorted from blood. Subset specified: CD45RA+ positively selected. This chain uses TRBV5-1 with TRBJ2-1; TRBD2 aligns across 9 bases. The CDR3 coding sequence is TGCGCCAGCAGCGCCCTGACTAGCGGCTCCTACAATGAGCAGTTCTTC. Protein: CASSALTSGSYNEQFF.